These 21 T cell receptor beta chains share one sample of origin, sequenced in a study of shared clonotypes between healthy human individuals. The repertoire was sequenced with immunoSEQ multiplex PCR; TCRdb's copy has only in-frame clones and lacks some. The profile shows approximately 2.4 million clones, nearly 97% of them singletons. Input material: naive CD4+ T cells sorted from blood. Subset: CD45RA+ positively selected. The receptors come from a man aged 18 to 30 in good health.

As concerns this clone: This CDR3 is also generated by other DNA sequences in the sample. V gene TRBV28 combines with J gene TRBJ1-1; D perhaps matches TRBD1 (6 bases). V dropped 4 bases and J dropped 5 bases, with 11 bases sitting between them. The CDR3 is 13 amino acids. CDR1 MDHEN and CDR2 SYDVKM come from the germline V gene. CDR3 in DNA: TGTGCCAGCAGTTCAACAGGGAGAACTGAAGCTTTCTTT. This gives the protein CASSSTGRTEAFF.

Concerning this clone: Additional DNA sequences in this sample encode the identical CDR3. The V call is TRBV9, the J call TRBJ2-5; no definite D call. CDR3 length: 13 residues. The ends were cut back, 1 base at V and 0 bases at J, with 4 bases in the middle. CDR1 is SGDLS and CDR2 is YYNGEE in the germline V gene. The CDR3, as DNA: TGTGCCAGCAGCGTATCAGACCAAGAGACCCAGTACTTC. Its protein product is CASSVSDQETQYF.

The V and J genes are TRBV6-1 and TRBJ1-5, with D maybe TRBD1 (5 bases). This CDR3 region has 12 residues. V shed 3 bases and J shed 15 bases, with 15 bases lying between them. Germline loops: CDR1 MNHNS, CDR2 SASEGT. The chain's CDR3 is CASSETWGETHF. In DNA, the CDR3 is TGTGCCAGCAGTGAGACATGGGGGGAGACGCATTTT.

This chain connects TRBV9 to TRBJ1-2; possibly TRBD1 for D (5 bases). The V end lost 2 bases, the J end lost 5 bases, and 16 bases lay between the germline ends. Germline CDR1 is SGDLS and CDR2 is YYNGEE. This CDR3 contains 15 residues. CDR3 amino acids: CASSVEGSGMYGYTF. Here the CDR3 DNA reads TGTGCCAGCAGCGTCGAGGGGAGCGGAATGTATGGCTACACCTTC.

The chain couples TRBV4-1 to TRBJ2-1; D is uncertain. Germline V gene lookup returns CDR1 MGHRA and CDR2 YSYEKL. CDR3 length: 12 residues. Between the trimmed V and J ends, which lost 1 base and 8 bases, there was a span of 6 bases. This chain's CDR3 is CASSQVRDEQFF. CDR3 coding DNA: TGCGCCAGCAGCCAAGTACGGGATGAGCAGTTCTTC.

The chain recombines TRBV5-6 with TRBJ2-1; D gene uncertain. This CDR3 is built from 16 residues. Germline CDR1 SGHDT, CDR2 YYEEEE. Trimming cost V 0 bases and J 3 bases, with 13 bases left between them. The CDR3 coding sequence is TGTGCCAGCAGCTTGGTTCCACAGAAGATCTACAATGAGCAGTTCTTC. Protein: CASSLVPQKIYNEQFF.

DNA of the CDR3: TGTGCCAGCAGCCCAAACAGGGGGCAGGACGAGCAGTACTTC. Protein sequence: CASSPNRGQDEQYF. The V and J genes are TRBV11-2 and TRBJ2-7; 9 positions match TRBD1. Germline values: CDR1 SGHAT, CDR2 FQNNGV. The V segment lost 5 bases and the J segment 5 bases; nucleotides outside the gene matches: 7. This CDR3 contains 14 residues.

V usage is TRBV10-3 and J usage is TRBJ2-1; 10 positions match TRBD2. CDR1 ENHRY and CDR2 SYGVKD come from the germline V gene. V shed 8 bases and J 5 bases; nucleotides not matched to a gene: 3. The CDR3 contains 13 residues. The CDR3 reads CAILAGEHNEQFF. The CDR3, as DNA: TGTGCCATCCTAGCGGGAGAACACAATGAGCAGTTCTTC.

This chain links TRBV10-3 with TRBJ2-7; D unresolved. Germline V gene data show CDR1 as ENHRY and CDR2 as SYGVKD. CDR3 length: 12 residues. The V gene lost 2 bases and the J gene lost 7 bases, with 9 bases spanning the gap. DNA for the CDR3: TGTGCCATCAGTGAGAGAAAGGAGGAGCAGTACTTC. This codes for CAISERKEEQYF.

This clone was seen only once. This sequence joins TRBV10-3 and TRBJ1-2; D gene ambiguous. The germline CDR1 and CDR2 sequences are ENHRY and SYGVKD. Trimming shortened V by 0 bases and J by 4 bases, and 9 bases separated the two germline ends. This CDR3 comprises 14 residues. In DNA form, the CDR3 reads TGTGCCATCAGTGAGTCGGGGTCGGGCTATGGCTACACCTTC. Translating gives CAISESGSGYGYTF.

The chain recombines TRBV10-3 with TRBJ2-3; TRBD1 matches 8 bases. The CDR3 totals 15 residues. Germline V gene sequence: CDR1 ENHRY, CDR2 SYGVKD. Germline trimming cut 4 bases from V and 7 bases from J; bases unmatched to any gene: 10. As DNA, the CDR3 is TGTGCCATCAGTGGACAGGGGACTCTACGGAATACGCAGTATTTT. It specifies CAISGQGTLRNTQYF.

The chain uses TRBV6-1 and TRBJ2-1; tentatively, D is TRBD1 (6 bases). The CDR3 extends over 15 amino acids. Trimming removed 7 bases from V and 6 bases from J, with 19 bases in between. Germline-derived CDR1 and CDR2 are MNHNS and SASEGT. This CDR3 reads CASIFPGTPFNEQFF. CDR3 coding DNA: TGTGCCAGCATTTTCCCCGGGACACCCTTCAATGAGCAGTTCTTC.

The CDR3 loop is CASSPPSGPRTSADTQYF. The CDR3 DNA is TGTGCCAGCTCACCACCTTCGGGGCCCCGGACTAGTGCTGATACGCAGTATTTT. This chain joins TRBV18 and TRBJ2-3, with 7 bases aligning to TRBD2. The J segment lost 6 bases and the V segment lost 0 bases, leaving 15 bases of the junction unmatched. Germline V gene lookup returns CDR1 KGHSH and CDR2 LQKENI. The CDR3 consists of 18 residues. The whole variable domain, filled in from reference TRBV18 and TRBJ2-3, reads NAGVMQNPRHLVRRRGQEARLRCSPMKGHSHVYWYRQLPEEGLKFMVYLQKENIIDESGMPKERFSAEFPKEGPSILRIQQVVRGDSAAYFCASSPPSGPRTSADTQYFGPGTRLTVL.

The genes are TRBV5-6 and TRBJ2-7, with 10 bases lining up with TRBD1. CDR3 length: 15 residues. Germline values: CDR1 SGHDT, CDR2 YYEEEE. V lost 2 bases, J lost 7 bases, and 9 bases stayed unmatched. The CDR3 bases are TGTGCCAGCAGCTTTCTAGGGACAGGGGCAGATGAGCAGTACTTC. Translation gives CASSFLGTGADEQYF.

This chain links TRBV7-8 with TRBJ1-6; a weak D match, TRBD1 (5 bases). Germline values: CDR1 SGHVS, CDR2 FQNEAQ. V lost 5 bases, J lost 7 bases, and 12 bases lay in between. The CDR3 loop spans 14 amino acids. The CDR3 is CASSAREGNSPLHF. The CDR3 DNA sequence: TGTGCCAGCAGCGCCAGGGAAGGCAATTCACCCCTCCACTTT.

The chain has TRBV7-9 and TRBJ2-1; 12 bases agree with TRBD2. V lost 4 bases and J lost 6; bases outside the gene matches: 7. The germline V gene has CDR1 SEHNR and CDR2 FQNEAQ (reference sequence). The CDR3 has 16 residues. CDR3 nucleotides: TGTGCCAGCAGCTACACTAGCGGGAGGACCCCCAATGAGCAGTTCTTC. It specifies CASSYTSGRTPNEQFF. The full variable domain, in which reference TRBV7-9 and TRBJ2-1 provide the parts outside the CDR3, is DTGVSQNPRHKITKRGQNVTFRCDPISEHNRLYWYRQTLGQGPEFLTYFQNEAQLEKSRLLSDRFSAERPKGSFSTLEIQRTEQGDSAMYLCASSYTSGRTPNEQFFGPGTRLTVL.

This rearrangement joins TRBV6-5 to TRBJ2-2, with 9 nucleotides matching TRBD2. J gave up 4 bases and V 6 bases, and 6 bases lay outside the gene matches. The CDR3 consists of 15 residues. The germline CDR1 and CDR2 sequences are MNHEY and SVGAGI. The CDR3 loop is CASSLAGVSTGELFF. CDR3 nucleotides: TGTGCCAGCAGCTTAGCGGGAGTGTCCACCGGGGAGCTGTTTTTT.

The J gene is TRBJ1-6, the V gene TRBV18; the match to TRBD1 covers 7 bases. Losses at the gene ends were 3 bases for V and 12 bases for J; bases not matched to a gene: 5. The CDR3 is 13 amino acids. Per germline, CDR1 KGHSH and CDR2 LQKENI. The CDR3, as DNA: TGTGCCAGCTCACCCGACAGGGAAGTACCCCTCCACTTT. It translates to CASSPDREVPLHF.

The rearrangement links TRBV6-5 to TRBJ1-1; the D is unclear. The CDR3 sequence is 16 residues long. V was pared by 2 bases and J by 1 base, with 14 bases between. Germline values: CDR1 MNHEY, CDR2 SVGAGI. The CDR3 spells CASSYKGRIRNTEAFF. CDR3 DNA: TGTGCCAGCAGTTACAAAGGGAGGATTAGGAACACTGAAGCTTTCTTT.

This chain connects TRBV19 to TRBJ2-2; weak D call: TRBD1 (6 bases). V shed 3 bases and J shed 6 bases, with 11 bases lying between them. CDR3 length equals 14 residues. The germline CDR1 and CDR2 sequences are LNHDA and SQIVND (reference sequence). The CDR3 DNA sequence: TGTGCCAGTAGTATTCAACAGGGTCCCGGGGAGCTGTTTTTT. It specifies CASSIQQGPGELFF.

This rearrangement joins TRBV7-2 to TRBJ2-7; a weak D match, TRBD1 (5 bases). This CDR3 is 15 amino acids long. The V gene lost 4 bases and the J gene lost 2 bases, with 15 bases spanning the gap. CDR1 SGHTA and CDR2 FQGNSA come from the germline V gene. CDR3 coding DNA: TGTGCCAGCAGCTCACCCTCCGACAGAACCTACGAGCAGTACTTC. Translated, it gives CASSSPSDRTYEQYF.